This note documents a single T cell receptor (beta chain) sequence. This clonotype was seen many times. This clone's antigen is unknown. It has no much larger one-base neighbor in the sample; base qualities were not kept. Unique molecular identifier barcodes were built into the libraries and used for clonotype quantification. Qiagen AllPrep DNA/RNA Micro kits were used to isolate total RNA, and an Agilent TapeStation was used to check RNA quality. TCR beta libraries were built by 5' RACE: cDNA synthesis followed by two PCR steps using TCR beta constant-region gene-specific primers. Sequencing of the TCR beta libraries was done on an Illumina MiSeq platform. Regarding the original processing steps: MIGEC, MiXCR and VDJtools were used to process the reads. The frequency of each clonotype was calculated as the fraction of all unique molecular identifiers in the sample that belonged to that clonotype. Nonfunctional TRBV genes classified in IMGT as pseudogenes or open reading frames, such as TRBV1, TRBV12-1 and TRBV21, were excluded. TCRdb reran the public reads through fastp at Q25 and MiXCR, keeping productive beta chains. Under each unique CDR3 protein, matching rows form one entry showing the most common genes and DNA. TCRdb, not the original authors, processed these V and J calls. The sample table lists around 19,000 distinct CDR3 sequences, 2% to 2.5% of them with a count of one. The top ten clones comprise about 5.5% of the sample.

The source of the sample is a study of beta chain bispecific antibodies for T cell cancers (dated by TCRdb to the early 2020s). Broadly, across the study: After T cells from healthy donors were cocultured with bispecific antibodies and T cell leukemia lines, the researchers used TRBV sequencing of the cells that survived to measure how much each TRBV family was depleted. On the cell surface, TRBV12 (TRBV12-3) was expressed by Jurkat cells, whereas TRBV5-5 was expressed by HPB-ALL cells.

The full study reports these points: Cross-reactivity of the anti-TRBV5-5 antibody with TRBV5-6 was attributed to high sequence similarity between the two genes. The TRBV-directed bispecific antibodies appeared to leave every TRBV family member untouched except the targeted genes and the closely related ones. Every sequenced sample was a mix of normal T cells and leukemia cell line cells, and most of the targeted TRBV signal originated from the leukemia cells instead of the normal T cells. Relative to anti-CD19, anti-TRBV12 exposure cut the share of total TRBV signal from TRBV12-3 by roughly 99%, while TRBV12-4 dropped by less than 40%, which was not significant.

The CDR3 has 14 amino acids, counting the end cysteine and phenylalanine. The DNA shown is the 42-base CDR3, in frame from base 1. Trimming costs V 6 bases and J 0 bases, and their ends lie 12 bases apart. According to the germline V gene, CDR1 reads SGDLS and CDR2 reads YYNGEE. The treatment or condition tag for this specimen amounts to: alpha-V12: anti-TRBV12 scFv linked to anti-CD3 scFv. T cells were expanded from blood mononuclear cells for 3 to 4 days using either anti-CD3 antibody OKT3 or CD3/CD28 Dynabeads. The anti-TRBV12 bispecific sample was derived from a coculture of Jurkat leukemia cells with normal T cells and was compared against an anti-CD19 bispecific control coculture. The culture conditions for expanded T cells were RPMI 1640 plus 10% fetal bovine serum, recombinant human IL-2 (approximately 100 IU/ml) and IL-7 (roughly 5.5 ng/ml). For cocultures, roughly 50,000 normal T cells were combined with roughly 50,000 target cells and bispecific antibody in about 92 ul and incubated for under 20 hours at 37 degrees C. Each bispecific antibody consisted of two single-chain variable fragments expressed in a single-chain diabody format with a His tag. Effector T cells came from healthy human donors; peripheral blood mononuclear cells were isolated from leukapheresis samples by Ficoll density gradient centrifugation.

The TCR comes from a human donor in good health. Some clones in this sample may be carry-over from other donors' samples. The sequencing here drew on healthy donor T cells cultured with leukemia cells, taken from a culture containing a bispecific antibody targeting TCR Vbeta12. The rearrangement joined TRBV9 to TRBJ2-5, with the D assignment possibly TRBD1 or TRBD2, given 5 matching bases for each. The CDR3 reads CASNAGADQETQYF. The nucleotides are TGTGCCAGCAACGCCGGGGCCGACCAAGAGACCCAGTACTTC.